A selection of T cell receptor beta chains follows, all from one sample in a study of OX40 agonist ivuxolimab in advanced cancers. Repertoires were generated with immunoSEQ multiplex PCR, while TCRdb's copy carries only in-frame clones and drops some. The sample yields more than 100,000 clones, around nine tenths seen once. Source: CD4+ or CD8+ T cells sorted from blood, taken in a trial of the OX40 agonist ivuxolimab. These receptor sequences come from an adult with an advanced solid tumor such as melanoma, head and neck, liver or kidney cancer. Both conserved end residues are part of each CDR3. A D gene is named only where the DNA matches it firmly. Rows may omit the clone size; those that give it use once, few, many or a size class.

j_gene: TRBJ2-2
d_gene: TRBD2
abundance: .
v_gene: TRBV10-2
CDR3aa: CASSESRLAGVGELFF
CDR3nt: TGCGCCAGCAGTGAGTCTCGACTAGCGGGAGTCGGGGAGCTGTTTTTT

j_gene: TRBJ2-7
d_gene: TRBD2
abundance: .
v_gene: TRBV5-1
CDR3aa: CASSSWGLAESSYEQYF
CDR3nt: TGCGCCAGCAGCTCGTGGGGACTAGCGGAGAGCTCCTACGAGCAGTACTTC

j_gene: TRBJ1-5
d_gene: TRBD1
abundance: .
v_gene: TRBV18
CDR3aa: CASASGTGGLQPQHF
CDR3nt: TGTGCCAGCGCCTCGGGGACAGGGGGCTTACAGCCCCAGCATTTT

j_gene: TRBJ1-2
d_gene: .
abundance: .
v_gene: TRBV4-2
CDR3aa: CASSQGYRDGYTF
CDR3nt: TGTGCCAGCAGCCAAGGCTACAGGGATGGCTACACCTTC

j_gene: TRBJ1-5
d_gene: .
abundance: .
v_gene: TRBV9
CDR3aa: CASSVGVGTDNQPQHF
CDR3nt: TGTGCCAGCAGCGTAGGGGTGGGAACAGACAATCAGCCCCAGCATTTT

j_gene: TRBJ2-7
d_gene: .
abundance: .
v_gene: TRBV6-6
CDR3aa: CASSPLYTYEQYF
CDR3nt: TGTGCCAGCAGTCCCTTGTACACCTACGAGCAGTACTTC

j_gene: TRBJ2-7
d_gene: .
abundance: .
v_gene: TRBV6-5
CDR3aa: CASSPRGFSYEQYF
CDR3nt: TGTGCCAGCAGTCCCCGCGGTTTCTCCTACGAGCAGTACTTC

j_gene: TRBJ2-7
d_gene: TRBD1
abundance: .
v_gene: TRBV5-6
CDR3aa: CASSFTYRGRQTYEQYF
CDR3nt: TGTGCCAGCAGCTTTACCTACAGGGGCCGCCAAACCTACGAGCAGTACTTC

j_gene: TRBJ1-2
d_gene: .
abundance: .
v_gene: TRBV9
CDR3aa: CASSVGSQGLNYGYTF
CDR3nt: TGTGCCAGCAGCGTAGGGTCACAGGGACTAAACTATGGCTACACCTTC

j_gene: TRBJ2-1
d_gene: .
abundance: .
v_gene: TRBV2
CDR3aa: CASSEWDVTYNEQFF
CDR3nt: TGTGCCAGCAGTGAATGGGACGTAACTTACAATGAGCAGTTCTTC

j_gene: TRBJ1-3
d_gene: .
abundance: .
v_gene: TRBV11-2
CDR3aa: CASSSSSGNTIYF
CDR3nt: TGTGCCAGCAGCTCAAGCTCTGGAAACACCATATATTTT

j_gene: TRBJ1-2
d_gene: TRBD1
abundance: .
v_gene: TRBV28
CDR3aa: CASSSDGQGNYGYTF
CDR3nt: TGTGCCAGCAGTTCCGACGGACAGGGGAACTATGGCTACACCTTC

j_gene: TRBJ1-1
d_gene: TRBD1
abundance: .
v_gene: TRBV6-6
CDR3aa: CASREQGLGMNTEAFF
CDR3nt: TGTGCCAGCAGAGAACAGGGGTTGGGCATGAACACTGAAGCTTTCTTT

j_gene: TRBJ1-4
d_gene: TRBD1
abundance: .
v_gene: TRBV27
CDR3aa: CASSLSGPGTGLIF
CDR3nt: TGTGCCAGCAGTTTATCGGGGCCCGGGACAGGGTTGATTTTT

j_gene: TRBJ2-7
d_gene: TRBD1
abundance: few
v_gene: TRBV6-5
CDR3aa: CASSRQGPYEQYF
CDR3nt: TGTGCCAGCAGTAGACAGGGACCCTACGAGCAGTACTTC

j_gene: TRBJ1-1
d_gene: .
abundance: .
v_gene: TRBV15
CDR3aa: CATSREIRAEAFF
CDR3nt: TGTGCCACCAGCAGAGAAATACGTGCTGAAGCTTTCTTT

j_gene: TRBJ2-7
d_gene: .
abundance: .
v_gene: TRBV5-1
CDR3aa: CASTPEAGHIYEQYF
CDR3nt: TGCGCCAGCACTCCCGAGGCGGGCCATATCTACGAGCAGTACTTC

j_gene: TRBJ2-3
d_gene: TRBD1
abundance: .
v_gene: TRBV28
CDR3aa: CASGRTGTASTDTQYF
CDR3nt: TGTGCCAGCGGGCGCACCGGGACAGCTAGCACAGATACGCAGTATTTT

j_gene: TRBJ1-2
d_gene: TRBD1
abundance: .
v_gene: TRBV19
CDR3aa: CASSGQGARYGYTF
CDR3nt: TGTGCCAGTAGTGGACAGGGGGCACGATATGGCTACACCTTC

j_gene: TRBJ1-5
d_gene: .
abundance: .
v_gene: TRBV27
CDR3aa: CASSSGLGNQPQHF
CDR3nt: TGTGCCAGCAGTTCAGGCCTGGGCAATCAGCCCCAGCATTTT

j_gene: TRBJ1-1
d_gene: TRBD1
abundance: .
v_gene: TRBV30
CDR3aa: CAWYTGENTEAFF
CDR3nt: TGTGCCTGGTATACAGGGGAGAACACTGAAGCTTTCTTT

j_gene: TRBJ1-2
d_gene: .
abundance: once
v_gene: TRBV19
CDR3aa: CASSIGQGAGYTF
CDR3nt: TGTGCCAGTAGTATCGGGCAGGGAGCGGGCTACACCTTC

j_gene: TRBJ1-2
d_gene: .
abundance: .
v_gene: TRBV28
CDR3aa: CASSLWQGSYTF
CDR3nt: TGTGCCAGCAGTTTATGGCAGGGAAGCTACACCTTC

j_gene: TRBJ1-1
d_gene: .
abundance: .
v_gene: TRBV29-1
CDR3aa: CSVEDWNRAATEAFF
CDR3nt: TGCAGCGTTGAAGATTGGAACAGGGCGGCCACTGAAGCTTTCTTT

j_gene: TRBJ1-2
d_gene: .
abundance: .
v_gene: TRBV5-1
CDR3aa: CASSPGAGGYGYTF
CDR3nt: TGCGCCAGCAGCCCGGGAGCAGGCGGCTATGGCTACACCTTC

j_gene: TRBJ2-7
d_gene: .
abundance: .
v_gene: TRBV30
CDR3aa: CAWSSDRKRGEQYF
CDR3nt: TGTGCCTGGAGCTCGGACAGAAAGAGAGGGGAGCAGTACTTC

j_gene: TRBJ2-3
d_gene: TRBD2
abundance: .
v_gene: TRBV6-5
CDR3aa: CASRYGGTTRADTQYF
CDR3nt: TGTGCCAGCAGATACGGGGGGACCACACGGGCAGATACGCAGTATTTT

j_gene: TRBJ1-2
d_gene: .
abundance: few
v_gene: TRBV12-5
CDR3aa: CASGLIVGRGYTF
CDR3nt: TGTGCTAGTGGTTTGATTGTAGGTCGGGGCTACACCTTC

j_gene: TRBJ2-7
d_gene: TRBD2
abundance: .
v_gene: TRBV28
CDR3aa: CASSLETSGRSSYEQYF
CDR3nt: TGTGCCAGCAGTTTAGAGACTAGCGGGAGAAGCTCCTACGAGCAGTACTTC